This T cell receptor (beta chain) was found in a study of T cell repertoires in cytomegalovirus infection. TCRdb re-analysed the reads in MiXCR, keeping a single row per CDR3 protein. Here the sample spans approximately 490,000 distinct CDR3 sequences, 11% being singletons. Trimming pared 6 bases from V and 0 bases from J, leaving 18 bases between. Germline V gene sequence: CDR1 MDHEN, CDR2 SYDVKM. The CDR3 extends over 16 amino acids. The sequenced sample consisted of PBMCs. This sequence joins TRBV28 and TRBJ2-7, with D unresolved. This TCR came from a human donor in good health (CMV status not recorded). Some clones in this sample may be carry-over from other donors' samples. For the CDR3, the DNA is TGTGCCAGCAGCGAAATCCGGGCCCACCCCTCCTACGAGCAGTACTTC. Protein product: CASSEIRAHPSYEQYF.